These 20 T cell receptor beta chains share one sample of origin, sequenced in a study of shared clonotypes between healthy human individuals. The table came from immunoSEQ multiplex PCR; TCRdb's copy has only in-frame clones and leaves some out. The profile shows about 2.3 million clones, roughly 90% of them singletons. Sequenced input: naive CD4+ T cells from PBMCs. As for subset: CD45RA+ positively selected. The source of these receptors is a man younger than 35 in good health. Some clones in this sample may be carry-over from other donors' samples.

The chain recombines TRBV10-3 with TRBJ2-5; tentatively, D is TRBD1 or TRBD2 (6 bases each). Per germline, CDR1 ENHRY and CDR2 SYGVKD. There are 13 residues in the CDR3. The V and J ends lost 6 bases and 5 bases respectively, with 13 bases between them. CDR3 protein: CAIRNREVETQYF. CDR3 nucleotide sequence: TGTGCCATCAGGAACAGGGAGGTGGAGACCCAGTACTTC.

The rearrangement joins TRBV11-2 to TRBJ2-7; possible D gene TRBD1, 6 bases. This CDR3 has 14 residues. Trimming stripped 6 bases from V and 3 bases from J, with 15 bases between. From germline, CDR1 is SGHAT and CDR2 FQNNGV. The CDR3 bases are TGTGCCAGCAGTATCTCGACAGGCTTCTACGAGCAGTACTTC. Its translation is CASSISTGFYEQYF.

This chain joins TRBV28 and TRBJ2-2; 11 nucleotides match TRBD2. The CDR3 length is 16 residues. V lost 6 bases and J lost 2; bases outside the gene matches: 5. Per the germline V gene, CDR1 is MDHEN and CDR2 is SYDVKM. CDR3 bases: TGTGCCAGCAGAACCGGGACTAGCGGTAACACCGGGGAGCTGTTTTTT. This codes for CASRTGTSGNTGELFF.

V and J are TRBV19 and TRBJ1-2; 10 nucleotides line up with TRBD1. Germline V lookup: CDR1 LNHDA, CDR2 SQIVND (reference sequence). V shed 4 bases, J shed 6 bases, and the junction held 8 bases outside the gene matches. CDR3 length: 15 amino acids. CDR3 sequence: CASSTLTTGGNGYTF. The CDR3 bases are TGTGCCAGTAGTACTCTCACGACAGGGGGCAATGGCTACACCTTC.

The chain is built from TRBV15 and TRBJ1-2; TRBD1 might be the D (6 bases). The V end lost 5 bases, the J end lost 11 bases, and 18 bases lay between the germline ends. Per germline, CDR1 LNHNV and CDR2 YYDKDF (reference sequence). This CDR3 is 13 amino acids long. In DNA form, the CDR3 reads TGTGCCACCAGCGGCCGGGGGGGCGCCCGATACACCTTC. Translated, it gives CATSGRGGARYTF.

V is TRBV18 and J is TRBJ2-7; no clear D. This CDR3 region has 17 residues. Germline V CDR1 and CDR2: KGHSH, LQKENI. Trimming cost V 6 bases and J 1 base, with 22 bases left between them. In DNA, the CDR3 is TGTGCCAGCTCCCAGCAGGCCCTGGGAACCGTATCCTACGAGCAGTACTTC. Amino acids: CASSQQALGTVSYEQYF.

This clone is a singleton in its sample. The gene calls are TRBV7-9 and TRBJ2-7; the match to TRBD2 covers 11 bases. Trimming at V came to 5 bases and at J to 3 bases, leaving 6 bases not matched to a gene. Per the germline V gene, CDR1 is SEHNR and CDR2 is FQNEAQ (reference sequence). CDR3 size: 15 residues. CDR3 loop: CASSHTGTSGYEQYF. CDR3 in DNA: TGTGCCAGCAGCCATACCGGGACTAGCGGCTACGAGCAGTACTTC.

This rearrangement joins TRBV5-8 to TRBJ1-3, with 10 bases identical to TRBD1. The J segment lost 1 base and the V segment lost 4 bases, leaving 8 bases of the junction unmatched. Germline V CDR1 and CDR2: SGHTS, YDEGEE. CDR3 size: 17 residues. The CDR3 DNA sequence: TGTGCCAGCAGCCTTCGACAGGGGGCGTATTCTGGAAACACCATATATTTT. Encoded protein: CASSLRQGAYSGNTIYF.

The chain combines TRBV28 with TRBJ1-2; D is undetermined. Trimming removed 1 base at V and 8 bases at J, with 14 bases between. CDR3 length: 14 amino acids. Germline V gene lookup returns CDR1 MDHEN and CDR2 SYDVKM. The CDR3 sequence: CASSLLGLQVGYTF. The CDR3 DNA sequence: TGTGCCAGCAGTTTATTAGGGCTCCAGGTGGGCTACACCTTC.

This sequence joins TRBV7-3 and TRBJ1-1; D call uncertain. CDR1 is SGHTA and CDR2 is FQGTGA in the germline V gene. This CDR3 spans 13 amino acids. V was cut by 2 bases and J by 4 bases, with 8 bases left in between. In nucleotides, the CDR3 is TGTGCCAGCAGCTTATCACAGATCACTGAAGCTTTCTTT. Its protein product is CASSLSQITEAFF. Using reference TRBV7-3 and TRBJ1-1 for the parts outside the CDR3, the full variable domain is GAGVSQTPSNKVTEKGKYVELRCDPISGHTALYWYRQSLGQGPEFLIYFQGTGAADDSGLPNDRFFAVRPEGSVSTLKIQRTERGDSAVYLCASSLSQITEAFFGQGTRLTVV.

The V gene is TRBV7-2, the J gene TRBJ2-1, with D unresolved. Germline V gene lookup returns CDR1 SGHTA and CDR2 FQGNSA. V was trimmed by 1 base and J by 4 bases, leaving 20 bases between them. This CDR3 spans 18 amino acids. The DNA for the CDR3 is TGTGCCAGCAGCTTAGGAGAGTCTAGAGCGCCACGATACAATGAGCAGTTCTTC. This translates into CASSLGESRAPRYNEQFF. Combining the CDR3 with reference TRBV7-2 and TRBJ2-1 gives the whole variable domain GAGVSQSPSNKVTEKGKDVELRCDPISGHTALYWYRQSLGQGLEFLIYFQGNSAPDKSGLPSDRFSAERTGGSVSTLTIQRTQQEDSAVYLCASSLGESRAPRYNEQFFGPGTRLTVL.

V gene TRBV28 combines with J gene TRBJ1-2; no reliable D call. Germline assignment: CDR1 MDHEN and CDR2 SYDVKM. The CDR3 contains 11 residues. Trimming took 5 bases from V and 2 from J, leaving 3 bases between them. Here the CDR3 DNA reads TGTGCCAGCAGTGACAACTATGGCTACACCTTC. It is translated as CASSDNYGYTF.

The gene calls are TRBV27 and TRBJ1-1; D might be TRBD1 (5 bases). Germline V CDR1 and CDR2: MNHEY, SMNVEV (reference sequence). Trimming took 4 bases from V and 2 from J, leaving 11 bases between them. This CDR3 comprises 14 residues. CDR3 DNA sequence: TGTGCCAGCAGTTCCCCCGGGGGAAACACTGAAGCTTTCTTT. This encodes CASSSPGGNTEAFF.

The V and J genes are TRBV18 and TRBJ2-3, with no clear D. There are 16 residues in the CDR3. Trimming took off 4 bases at V and 2 bases at J, with 16 bases between the two ends. Per the germline V gene, CDR1 is KGHSH and CDR2 is LQKENI. CDR3 protein: CASSLTQPLITDTQYF. CDR3 nucleotides: TGTGCCAGCTCACTCACCCAACCTCTCATCACAGATACGCAGTATTTT.

A few counts support this clone. V usage is TRBV5-1 and J usage is TRBJ1-1, with a weak D call TRBD1 (5 bases). Germline values: CDR1 SGHRS, CDR2 YFSETQ. With 2 bases removed from V and 6 bases from J, the gap between germline ends came to 17 bases. The CDR3 runs to 15 residues. CDR3 nucleotides: TGCGCCAGCAGCTTCAATTCCGCAGGGTCGCCTGAAGCTTTCTTT. This codes for CASSFNSAGSPEAFF. Full variable domain (missing parts from reference TRBV5-1 and TRBJ1-1): KAGVTQTPRYLIKTRGQQVTLSCSPISGHRSVSWYQQTPGQGLQFLFEYFSETQRNKGNFPGRFSGRQFSNSRSEMNVSTLELGDSALYLCASSFNSAGSPEAFFGQGTRLTVV.

Regarding this clone: This same CDR3 is encoded by further DNA sequences in the sample. The V gene is TRBV28, the J gene TRBJ2-7, with unresolved D. CDR3 length equals 11 residues. V dropped 6 bases and J dropped 3 bases, with 6 bases sitting between them. The germline CDR1 and CDR2 sequences are MDHEN and SYDVKM. The CDR3 nucleotides read TGTGCCAGCAGCTTGTACTACGAGCAGTACTTC. Translated: CASSLYYEQYF. The full variable domain, its missing parts supplied by reference TRBV28 and TRBJ2-7, is DVKVTQSSRYLVKRTGEKVFLECVQDMDHENMFWYRQDPGLGLRLIYFSYDVKMKEKGDIPEGYSVSREKKERFSLILESASTNQTSMYLCASSLYYEQYFGPGTRLTVT.

DNA for the CDR3: TGTGCCAGTAGAAAGGGGGCAGGGAATCAGCCCCAGCATTTT. Amino acids: CASRKGAGNQPQHF. The V and J genes are TRBV19 and TRBJ1-5; 7 bases are a match to TRBD1. The CDR3 has 14 residues. V lost 6 bases to trimming and J lost 4 bases; unmatched junction nucleotides: 6. Germline V CDR1 and CDR2: LNHDA, SQIVND (reference sequence).

The rearrangement links TRBV2 to TRBJ2-5, with D perhaps TRBD2 (6 bases). Trimming took 7 bases from V and 4 from J, leaving 16 bases between them. Germline CDR1 reads SNHLY; CDR2 reads FYNNEI. The CDR3 has 14 amino acids. The CDR3: CASNWGLEGETQYF. In nucleotides, the CDR3 is TGTGCCAGCAATTGGGGACTTGAGGGAGAGACCCAGTACTTC.

This chain joins TRBV11-2 and TRBJ1-2; 7 positions match TRBD1. The V segment lost 2 bases and the J segment 5 bases; nucleotides outside the gene matches: 2. The CDR3 sequence is 13 residues long. CDR1 is SGHAT and CDR2 is FQNNGV in the germline V gene. CDR3: CASSLQQGYGYTF. DNA for the CDR3: TGTGCCAGCAGCTTACAACAGGGGTATGGCTACACCTTC.

The chain joins TRBV6-5 to TRBJ1-2, with TRBD1 as a possible D gene (5 bases). Germline CDR1 reads MNHEY; CDR2 reads SVGAGI. V was shortened by 2 bases and J by 8 bases, with 15 bases between the two germline ends. The CDR3 has 14 amino acids. The CDR3 DNA sequence: TGTGCCAGCAGTTACATGGAGGGGACTAAAGGCTACACCTTC. Translated, it gives CASSYMEGTKGYTF.